These T cell receptor beta chains were read from a single sample in a study of T cell responses to AZD1222 COVID-19 vaccine. Sequencing used immunoSEQ multiplex PCR; TCRdb keeps in-frame clones, though not all of them. Of some 55,000 clones in the sample, approximately 90% are singletons; the top ten hold roughly 4%. Specimen: peripheral blood, collected on day 0 of AZD1222 vaccination. These receptor sequences come from an adult in good health. Both conserved end residues are part of each CDR3. Each record gives: V gene, D gene, J gene, clone size, CDR3 protein, CDR3 DNA. A D gene is named only where the DNA matches it firmly. For some rows the clone size is stated as once, few or many, or as a class when expanded; others skip it.

v_call: TRBV19; d_call: -; j_call: TRBJ1-5; clone_size: -; cdr3_aa: CASSIGTAAQPQHF; cdr3_nt: TGTGCCAGTAGTATCGGGACCGCAGCTCAGCCCCAGCATTTT
v_call: TRBV6-5; d_call: TRBD1; j_call: TRBJ2-7; clone_size: -; cdr3_aa: CASSYPGGEQYF; cdr3_nt: TGTGCCAGCAGTTACCCAGGGGGCGAGCAGTACTTC
v_call: TRBV6-5; d_call: -; j_call: TRBJ1-1; clone_size: few; cdr3_aa: CASSSLRFEAFF; cdr3_nt: TGTGCCAGCAGTTCCCTCAGGTTCGAAGCTTTCTTT
v_call: TRBV28; d_call: -; j_call: TRBJ1-2; clone_size: -; cdr3_aa: CASNRIPNYGYTF; cdr3_nt: TGTGCCAGCAATCGGATCCCTAACTATGGCTACACCTTC
v_call: TRBV9; d_call: -; j_call: TRBJ1-6; clone_size: -; cdr3_aa: CASSVDGGRNSPLHF; cdr3_nt: TGTGCCAGCAGCGTAGATGGGGGAAGGAATTCACCCCTCCACTTT
v_call: TRBV6-1; d_call: -; j_call: TRBJ1-5; clone_size: -; cdr3_aa: CASSEDMGFNQPQHF; cdr3_nt: TGTGCCAGCAGTGAAGACATGGGATTCAATCAGCCCCAGCATTTT
v_call: TRBV5-4; d_call: -; j_call: TRBJ2-7; clone_size: -; cdr3_aa: CASSLWPTGVRYEQYF; cdr3_nt: TGTGCCAGCAGCTTGTGGCCCACGGGGGTACGCTACGAGCAGTACTTC
v_call: TRBV24-1; d_call: TRBD1; j_call: TRBJ1-3; clone_size: -; cdr3_aa: CATSDTGGHTIYF; cdr3_nt: TGTGCCACCAGTGATACAGGGGGCCACACCATATATTTT
v_call: TRBV5-4; d_call: TRBD1; j_call: TRBJ2-3; clone_size: -; cdr3_aa: CASSSRTGGSTDTQYF; cdr3_nt: TGTGCCAGCAGCTCGAGGACAGGGGGCAGCACAGATACGCAGTATTTT
v_call: TRBV27; d_call: -; j_call: TRBJ1-5; clone_size: -; cdr3_aa: CASSLGPPHSNQPQHF; cdr3_nt: TGTGCCAGCAGTCTCGGCCCTCCCCACAGCAATCAGCCCCAGCATTTT
v_call: TRBV12-3/TRBV12-4; d_call: -; j_call: TRBJ2-7; clone_size: -; cdr3_aa: CASSGHQTYEQYF; cdr3_nt: TGTGCCAGCAGTGGACACCAGACCTACGAGCAGTACTTC
v_call: TRBV19; d_call: -; j_call: TRBJ1-4; clone_size: -; cdr3_aa: CASSKSFANEKLFF; cdr3_nt: TGTGCCAGTAGTAAATCTTTTGCTAATGAAAAACTGTTTTTT
v_call: TRBV18; d_call: -; j_call: TRBJ1-1; clone_size: -; cdr3_aa: CASSSRRALNTEAFF; cdr3_nt: TGTGCCAGCTCATCGCGGAGGGCCCTGAACACTGAAGCTTTCTTT
v_call: TRBV4-1; d_call: -; j_call: TRBJ2-4; clone_size: once; cdr3_aa: CASSRTGADKNIQYF; cdr3_nt: TGCGCCAGCAGCCGTACGGGGGCGGACAAAAACATTCAGTACTTC
v_call: TRBV7-2; d_call: -; j_call: TRBJ1-5; clone_size: -; cdr3_aa: CASSLSGYSNQPQHF; cdr3_nt: TGTGCCAGCAGCTTAAGTGGGTATAGCAATCAGCCCCAGCATTTT
v_call: TRBV2; d_call: TRBD1; j_call: TRBJ2-7; clone_size: -; cdr3_aa: CASRDRGLGSYEQYF; cdr3_nt: TGTGCCAGCAGGGACAGGGGGCTAGGGTCCTACGAGCAGTACTTC
v_call: TRBV5-4; d_call: TRBD1; j_call: TRBJ1-1; clone_size: -; cdr3_aa: CASRPDRGRNTEAFF; cdr3_nt: TGTGCCAGCCGCCCGGACAGGGGCCGGAACACTGAAGCTTTCTTT
v_call: TRBV3-1/TRBV3-2; d_call: -; j_call: TRBJ1-5; clone_size: -; cdr3_aa: CASSQNQGQTQPQHF; cdr3_nt: TGTGCCAGCAGCCAAAACCAGGGTCAGACTCAGCCCCAGCATTTT
v_call: TRBV10-3; d_call: TRBD1; j_call: TRBJ1-4; clone_size: -; cdr3_aa: CAIGPGQNEKLFF; cdr3_nt: TGTGCCATCGGACCGGGACAGAATGAAAAACTGTTTTTT
v_call: TRBV6-1; d_call: -; j_call: TRBJ1-5; clone_size: -; cdr3_aa: CASSERVQPQHF; cdr3_nt: TGTGCCAGCAGTGAGAGGGTTCAGCCCCAGCATTTT
v_call: TRBV7-8; d_call: TRBD1; j_call: TRBJ1-2; clone_size: -; cdr3_aa: CASSPRGTGATGYTF; cdr3_nt: TGTGCCAGCAGCCCCCGCGGGACAGGGGCTACTGGCTACACCTTC
v_call: TRBV2; d_call: -; j_call: TRBJ1-2; clone_size: -; cdr3_aa: CASSVNSQYGYTF; cdr3_nt: TGTGCCAGCAGTGTAAATTCCCAGTATGGCTACACCTTC
v_call: TRBV28; d_call: -; j_call: TRBJ1-5; clone_size: -; cdr3_aa: CASSSSGVAQPQHF; cdr3_nt: TGTGCCAGCAGTTCCTCCGGGGTGGCTCAGCCCCAGCATTTT
v_call: TRBV6-4; d_call: TRBD2; j_call: TRBJ2-3; clone_size: few; cdr3_aa: CASSVSGEPTDTQYF; cdr3_nt: TGTGCCAGCAGTGTCAGCGGGGAGCCCACAGATACGCAGTATTTT
v_call: TRBV6-5; d_call: -; j_call: TRBJ2-7; clone_size: -; cdr3_aa: CASSAGYEQYF; cdr3_nt: TGTGCCAGCAGCGCAGGGTACGAGCAGTACTTC
v_call: TRBV7-2; d_call: -; j_call: TRBJ1-6; clone_size: few; cdr3_aa: CASSPDAGGLWNSPLHF; cdr3_nt: TGTGCCAGCAGCCCAGATGCGGGGGGGCTTTGGAATTCACCCCTCCACTTT
v_call: TRBV18; d_call: TRBD1; j_call: TRBJ1-5; clone_size: -; cdr3_aa: CASSPFDTGVANQPQHF; cdr3_nt: TGTGCCAGCTCACCATTTGATACAGGGGTCGCCAATCAGCCCCAGCATTTT
v_call: TRBV7-6; d_call: -; j_call: TRBJ1-5; clone_size: -; cdr3_aa: CASSLPQVLYQPQHF; cdr3_nt: TGTGCCAGCAGCCTTCCCCAGGTCCTCTATCAGCCCCAGCATTTT
v_call: TRBV19; d_call: TRBD2; j_call: TRBJ2-7; clone_size: -; cdr3_aa: CASSPSGPYEQYF; cdr3_nt: TGTGCCAGTAGCCCTAGCGGTCCCTACGAGCAGTACTTC
v_call: TRBV19; d_call: TRBD1; j_call: TRBJ1-5; clone_size: -; cdr3_aa: CASSARDREVDQPQHF; cdr3_nt: TGTGCCAGTAGTGCCCGGGACAGGGAGGTGGATCAGCCCCAGCATTTT
v_call: TRBV30; d_call: TRBD1; j_call: TRBJ2-7; clone_size: -; cdr3_aa: CASGTGAYEQYF; cdr3_nt: TGTGCCTCCGGGACAGGGGCCTACGAGCAGTACTTC
v_call: TRBV4-1; d_call: -; j_call: TRBJ1-1; clone_size: -; cdr3_aa: CASSQDWQGNTEAFF; cdr3_nt: TGCGCCAGCAGCCAAGATTGGCAGGGGAACACTGAAGCTTTCTTT
v_call: TRBV5-1; d_call: -; j_call: TRBJ2-6; clone_size: once; cdr3_aa: CASSKASGANVLTF; cdr3_nt: TGCGCCAGCAGCAAGGCATCTGGGGCCAACGTCCTGACTTTC
v_call: TRBV6-5; d_call: -; j_call: TRBJ1-6; clone_size: once; cdr3_aa: CASLRAWGLNSPLHF; cdr3_nt: TGTGCCAGCCTGCGGGCCTGGGGCCTTAATTCACCCCTCCACTTT
v_call: TRBV27; d_call: -; j_call: TRBJ2-7; clone_size: -; cdr3_aa: CASSPSTAYEQYF; cdr3_nt: TGTGCCAGCAGTCCCTCGACAGCCTACGAGCAGTACTTC
v_call: TRBV19; d_call: TRBD1; j_call: TRBJ1-5; clone_size: -; cdr3_aa: CASSPTGGGQPQHF; cdr3_nt: TGTGCCAGTAGCCCGACAGGGGGTGGTCAGCCCCAGCATTTT
v_call: TRBV5-4; d_call: TRBD2; j_call: TRBJ2-2; clone_size: -; cdr3_aa: CASSPGLAGTNTGELFF; cdr3_nt: TGTGCCAGCAGCCCCGGACTAGCGGGGACGAACACCGGGGAGCTGTTTTTT
v_call: TRBV7-2; d_call: -; j_call: TRBJ2-3; clone_size: -; cdr3_aa: CASSLGLRGFTDTQYF; cdr3_nt: TGTGCCAGCAGCTTAGGGTTGCGGGGTTTTACAGATACGCAGTATTTT
v_call: TRBV7-8; d_call: -; j_call: TRBJ1-4; clone_size: once; cdr3_aa: CASSLQLGSEKLFF; cdr3_nt: TGTGCCAGCAGCCTACAGTTAGGATCCGAAAAACTGTTTTTT
v_call: TRBV29-1; d_call: TRBD2; j_call: TRBJ2-5; clone_size: -; cdr3_aa: CSAHGTSSETQYF; cdr3_nt: TGCAGCGCCCACGGGACTAGTTCGGAGACCCAGTACTTC
v_call: TRBV29-1; d_call: -; j_call: TRBJ2-2; clone_size: once; cdr3_aa: CSAAASGRANTGELFF; cdr3_nt: TGCAGCGCCGCGGCTTCGGGGCGGGCGAACACCGGGGAGCTGTTTTTT
v_call: TRBV27; d_call: TRBD1; j_call: TRBJ1-2; clone_size: -; cdr3_aa: CASSPNRGTIGYTF; cdr3_nt: TGTGCCAGCAGTCCGAACAGGGGGACCATTGGCTACACCTTC
v_call: TRBV5-4; d_call: -; j_call: TRBJ1-2; clone_size: -; cdr3_aa: CASSLGSGINYGYTF; cdr3_nt: TGTGCCAGCAGCTTGGGTTCAGGGATCAACTATGGCTACACCTTC